The 29 T cell receptor beta chains below were found in one sample sequenced in a study of blood T cell repertoires in COVID-19. Method: immunoSEQ multiplex PCR; TCRdb's copy keeps in-frame clones and lacks some. Of about 200,000 clones detected, 80% appear once; the ten largest clones hold about 7%. Sequences were obtained from peripheral blood. These receptors were taken from a man in his sixties with acute or convalescent COVID-19.

This sequence joins TRBV19 and TRBJ1-4; 11 positions agree with TRBD1. CDR1 and CDR2 from the germline V gene are LNHDA and SQIVND (reference sequence). This CDR3 has 15 residues. With 5 bases clipped from V and 8 bases from J, the junction kept 7 bases outside the gene matches. The CDR3 protein is CASSDRGTGGEKLFF. The CDR3 DNA reads as TGTGCCAGTAGTGACCGCGGGACAGGGGGAGAAAAACTGTTTTTT.

The CDR3 sequence is CASSFGLYKSGELFF. The CDR3, as DNA: TGTGCCAGCAGCTTTGGGCTTTACAAGTCCGGGGAGCTGTTTTTT. The rearrangement uses TRBV11-3 and TRBJ2-2; D is uncertain. This CDR3 has 15 amino acids. Germline V lookup: CDR1 SGHNT, CDR2 YENEEA. V lost 3 bases and J 6 bases, leaving 14 bases between the germline ends.

The chain carries TRBV5-1 and TRBJ2-1; 13 bases align to TRBD2. Germline V gene data show CDR1 as SGHRS and CDR2 as YFSETQ. J was trimmed by 8 bases and V by 8 bases; bases with no gene match: 7. The CDR3 spans 14 residues. CDR3 residues: CASLRTSGSDEQFF. The CDR3 coding sequence is TGCGCCAGTCTGAGGACTAGCGGGAGCGATGAGCAGTTCTTC. The full variable domain, its missing parts supplied by reference TRBV5-1 and TRBJ2-1, is KAGVTQTPRYLIKTRGQQVTLSCSPISGHRSVSWYQQTPGQGLQFLFEYFSETQRNKGNFPGRFSGRQFSNSRSEMNVSTLELGDSALYLCASLRTSGSDEQFFGPGTRLTVL.

This clone was seen a single time. The rearrangement joins TRBV6-5 to TRBJ1-2, with 10 bases aligning to TRBD1. The CDR3 runs to 15 residues. After removal of 4 bases from V and 9 bases from J, the junction contained 11 bases not matched to a gene. Germline V gene lookup returns CDR1 MNHEY and CDR2 SVGAGI. CDR3 nucleotide sequence: TGTGCCAGCAGTTTATCGACAGGGGGCGAGGGGAGCTACACCTTC. The encoded protein is CASSLSTGGEGSYTF.

This chain connects TRBV25-1 to TRBJ2-7; possible D gene TRBD1, 6 bases. CDR3 length: 13 amino acids. Germline V lookup: CDR1 MGHDK, CDR2 SYGVNS. Between the trimmed V and J ends, which lost 7 bases and 4 bases, there was a span of 14 bases. The CDR3 nucleotides are TGTGCCAGCATGTCACAGGGAAAATACGAGCAGTACTTC. Translated, it gives CASMSQGKYEQYF.

The rearrangement joins TRBV5-1 to TRBJ1-1; 8 nucleotides line up with TRBD1. Trimming cost V 0 bases and J 5 bases; bases outside gene matches: 6. This CDR3 has 15 residues. The V gene's germline CDR1 is SGHRS and CDR2 YFSETQ. CDR3 sequence reads: CASSLGQGAWTEAFF. In DNA form, the CDR3 reads TGCGCCAGCAGCTTGGGGCAGGGGGCTTGGACTGAAGCTTTCTTT.

This chain uses TRBV30 with TRBJ2-7; D is possibly TRBD2 (5 bases). V lost 3 bases, J lost 4 bases, and 7 bases lay in between. The CDR3 extends over 11 amino acids. Germline V CDR1 and CDR2: GTSNPN, SVGIG (reference sequence). The CDR3 protein is CAWRSGYEQYF. CDR3 DNA: TGTGCCTGGAGAAGCGGTTACGAGCAGTACTTC. The full variable domain, rest sourced from reference TRBV30 and TRBJ2-7, is SQTIHQWPATLVQPVGSPLSLECTVEGTSNPNLYWYRQAAGRGLQLLFYSVGIGQISSEVPQNLSASRPQDRQFILSSKKLLLSDSGFYLCAWRSGYEQYFGPGTRLTVT.

The chain links TRBV9 to TRBJ2-1; D might be TRBD1 (5 bases). V lost 2 bases and J 6 bases, leaving 15 bases between the germline ends. Germline-derived CDR1 and CDR2 are SGDLS and YYNGEE. This CDR3 contains 15 residues. As DNA, the CDR3 is TGTGCCAGCAGCGTGGACCAGGGATCTGGCAATGAGCAGTTCTTC. Protein product: CASSVDQGSGNEQFF.

This clone showed up just a few times. V and J are TRBV5-6 and TRBJ2-3; maybe TRBD1 (5 bases). Germline CDR1 reads SGHDT; CDR2 reads YYEEEE. The CDR3 has 14 amino acids. Trimming shortened V by 2 bases and J by 5 bases, and 12 bases separated the two germline ends. The CDR3 sequence is CASSLGQGVDTQYF. The CDR3 DNA is TGTGCCAGCAGCTTAGGTCAGGGCGTAGATACGCAGTATTTT.

This clone appeared once. The chain is built from TRBV19 and TRBJ2-1; 12 nucleotides line up with TRBD2. Germline values: CDR1 LNHDA, CDR2 SQIVND (reference sequence). V shed 0 bases and J 7 bases; nucleotides not matched to a gene: 1. This CDR3 is 15 amino acids long. The CDR3 DNA sequence: TGTGCCAGTAGTATAGAGACTAGCGGGAGTAATGAGCAGTTCTTC. It translates to CASSIETSGSNEQFF.

The CDR3 sequence is CASSGTGVGRTQYF. Written as DNA, the CDR3 is TGTGCCAGCAGTGGGACAGGGGTTGGGAGGACCCAGTACTTC. The chain couples TRBV7-9 to TRBJ2-5; 10 bases match TRBD1. This CDR3 is 14 amino acids long. V lost 6 bases and J lost 7; bases outside the gene matches: 8. CDR1 is SEHNR, CDR2 FQNEAQ, per germline (reference sequence).

In this sample, this clone turned up once. The chain joins TRBV19 to TRBJ2-1; 7 bases are a match to TRBD2. Germline lookup yields CDR1 LNHDA and CDR2 SQIVND (reference sequence). The trim removed 7 bases at V and 4 bases at J, leaving 13 bases unmatched. The CDR3 length is 16 residues. This CDR3 reads CASTKKTGTTYNEQFF. In DNA form, the CDR3 reads TGTGCCAGTACCAAAAAAACCGGGACTACATACAATGAGCAGTTCTTC.

V is TRBV25-1 and J is TRBJ2-5; 8 nucleotides agree with TRBD1. Germline CDR1 MGHDK, CDR2 SYGVNS. The CDR3 has 16 amino acids. V lost 2 bases and J lost 1; bases outside the gene matches: 6. Written as DNA, the CDR3 is TGTGCCAGCAGTGAAGGCGGACAGGGCCTCCAAGAGACCCAGTACTTC. Translating gives CASSEGGQGLQETQYF.

As DNA, the CDR3 is TGCGCCAGCAGCTTGGCCCCAGGGCAAGAGACCCAGTACTTC. It encodes CASSLAPGQETQYF. This chain joins TRBV5-1 and TRBJ2-5; tentative D call: TRBD1 (5 bases). Trimming pared 0 bases from V and 2 bases from J, leaving 8 bases between. The germline V gene encodes CDR1 SGHRS and CDR2 YFSETQ. CDR3 length equals 14 residues.

The V gene is TRBV5-1, the J gene TRBJ2-7; perhaps TRBD1 as D (6 bases). CDR1 and CDR2 (germline): SGHRS, YFSETQ. The CDR3 runs to 16 residues. The V and J ends lost 0 bases and 0 bases respectively, with 13 bases between them. CDR3 nucleotide sequence: TGCGCCAGCAGCTTGGCTGCAGGGGAGAGCTCCTACGAGCAGTACTTC. Its protein product is CASSLAAGESSYEQYF. The variable domain in full, with the rest retrieved from reference TRBV5-1 and TRBJ2-7, is KAGVTQTPRYLIKTRGQQVTLSCSPISGHRSVSWYQQTPGQGLQFLFEYFSETQRNKGNFPGRFSGRQFSNSRSEMNVSTLELGDSALYLCASSLAAGESSYEQYFGPGTRLTVT.

The chain recombines TRBV3-1 (or the pseudogene TRBV3-2) with TRBJ2-1; weak D call: TRBD2 (5 bases). This CDR3 comprises 14 residues. V was shortened by 4 bases and J by 5 bases, with 12 bases between the two germline ends. Germline CDR1 reads LGHDT; CDR2 reads YNNKEL (reference sequence). Written as DNA, the CDR3 is TGTGCCAGCAGCCTCCGGACTGAGAACAATGAGCAGTTCTTC. This sequence encodes CASSLRTENNEQFF.

Written as DNA, the CDR3 is TGTGCCAGCAGCGGACAGGGAGGGGGCAATCAGCCCCAGCATTTT. Its protein is CASSGQGGGNQPQHF. The genes are TRBV7-9 and TRBJ1-5; 8 nucleotides agree with TRBD1. The V gene end was trimmed by 5 bases and the J gene end by 2 bases; junction bases not matched to a gene: 5. Germline values: CDR1 SEHNR, CDR2 FQNEAQ (reference sequence). The CDR3 runs 15 residues.

Concerning this clone: Other DNA sequences in this specimen translate into the identical CDR3. This rearrangement joins TRBV18 to TRBJ2-7; 8 bases align to TRBD1. V shed 6 bases, J shed 1 base, and the junction held 5 bases outside the gene matches. The length of the CDR3 is 14 residues. Germline CDR1 is KGHSH and CDR2 is LQKENI. The CDR3 nucleotides read TGTGCCAGCTCGCCCGGGACAGGTTCCTACGAGCAGTACTTC. Translating it yields CASSPGTGSYEQYF.

The J gene is TRBJ2-7, the V gene TRBV12-5; 8 nucleotides align to TRBD2. V shed 0 bases and J 7 bases; nucleotides not matched to a gene: 14. CDR1 and CDR2 (germline): LGHNT, FRNRAP. The CDR3 has 17 amino acids. In DNA, the CDR3 is TGTGCTAGTGGTTTGGTAGTCACGGGAGGGCCCCGGAGTGAGCAGTACTTC. Residues: CASGLVVTGGPRSEQYF.

J is TRBJ2-7 and V is TRBV7-8, with 8 bases aligning to TRBD2. V lost 5 bases, J lost 6 bases, and 12 bases stayed unmatched. Germline values: CDR1 SGHVS, CDR2 FQNEAQ. This CDR3 is 15 amino acids long. CDR3 region: CASSPPRRGVTEQYF. The CDR3 DNA sequence: TGTGCCAGCAGCCCGCCTAGGCGGGGGGTCACCGAGCAGTACTTC. Complete variable domain (other parts from reference TRBV7-8 and TRBJ2-7): GAGVSQSPRYKVAKRGQDVALRCDPISGHVSLFWYQQALGQGPEFLTYFQNEAQLDKSGLPSDRFFAERPEGSVSTLKIQRTQQEDSAVYLCASSPPRRGVTEQYFGPGTRLTVT.

This clone was observed a single time. The rearrangement links TRBV29-1 to TRBJ2-3; D perhaps matches TRBD2 (7 bases). This CDR3 comprises 15 residues. The V and J ends lost 5 bases and 0 bases respectively, with 15 bases between them. CDR1 and CDR2 from the germline V gene are SQVTM and ANQGSEA. CDR3: CSVLGGALSTDTQYF. In DNA, the CDR3 is TGCAGCGTTTTAGGGGGGGCCTTGAGCACAGATACGCAGTATTTT.

The chain recombines TRBV11-1 with TRBJ1-5; D remains ambiguous. Trimming took 4 bases from V and 7 from J, leaving 11 bases between them. This CDR3 contains 13 residues. Germline V gene sequence: CDR1 SGHAT, CDR2 FQDESV (reference sequence). The CDR3 protein is CASSSRDGQPQHF. Written as DNA, the CDR3 is TGTGCCAGCAGCTCCCGGGATGGCCAGCCCCAGCATTTT.

A single count supports this clone. The chain joins TRBV28 to TRBJ2-5; D is possibly TRBD1 (5 bases). CDR3 size: 14 residues. V was cut by 6 bases and J by 5 bases, with 16 bases left in between. Germline lookup yields CDR1 MDHEN and CDR2 SYDVKM. The DNA of the CDR3 is TGTGCCAGCAGCACCCTCCAGGGTAGGGAGACCCAGTACTTC. Translated, it gives CASSTLQGRETQYF.

This clone was seen a single time. The chain links TRBV19 to TRBJ2-3; 8 bases line up with TRBD2. Germline values: CDR1 LNHDA, CDR2 SQIVND (reference sequence). CDR3 length: 18 residues. Losses at the gene ends were 5 bases for V and 0 bases for J; bases not matched to a gene: 13. In DNA form, the CDR3 reads TGTGCCAGTAGTCCTTATAGCGGGACATACGCTAGCACAGATACGCAGTATTTT. The encoded protein is CASSPYSGTYASTDTQYF. Variable domain in full (rest from reference TRBV19 and TRBJ2-3): DGGITQSPKYLFRKEGQNVTLSCEQNLNHDAMYWYRQDPGQGLRLIYYSQIVNDFQKGDIAEGYSVSREKKESFPLTVTSAQKNPTAFYLCASSPYSGTYASTDTQYFGPGTRLTVL.

The V and J genes are TRBV2 and TRBJ2-1, with 12 bases lining up with TRBD2. This CDR3 region has 15 residues. Germline V gene lookup returns CDR1 SNHLY and CDR2 FYNNEI. Trimming at V came to 10 bases and at J to 7 bases, leaving 11 bases not matched to a gene. The CDR3 DNA reads TGTGCCACCAAGCTAGCGGGAGGGCCCAATAATGAGCAGTTCTTC. Its protein product is CATKLAGGPNNEQFF.

The chain uses TRBV9 and TRBJ2-3, with 9 nucleotides matching TRBD1. The CDR3 has 13 residues. The germline gives CDR1 SGDLS, CDR2 YYNGEE. V shed 8 bases, J shed 1 base, and the junction held 2 bases outside the gene matches. CDR3: CASTGGGTDTQYF. CDR3 sequence (DNA): TGTGCCAGTACAGGGGGCGGCACAGATACGCAGTATTTT.

The rearrangement joins TRBV5-1 to TRBJ2-7, with D possibly matching TRBD2 (6 bases). V was shortened by 0 bases and J by 2 bases, with 12 bases between the two germline ends. CDR3 length: 15 residues. Germline values: CDR1 SGHRS, CDR2 YFSETQ. This CDR3 reads CASSLGAGTAYEQYF. The CDR3, as DNA: TGCGCCAGCAGCTTGGGGGCTGGGACTGCCTACGAGCAGTACTTC.

The chain links TRBV6-2 or TRBV6-3 to TRBJ1-6; D remains unclear. Germline values: CDR1 MNHEY, CDR2 SVGEGT. The CDR3 extends over 16 amino acids. V was cut by 1 base and J by 9 bases, with 16 bases left in between. The CDR3 region is CASSYYPYGETSPLHF. The DNA of the CDR3 is TGTGCCAGCAGTTACTACCCCTACGGGGAGACTTCACCCCTCCACTTT.

The chain is built from TRBV5-1 and TRBJ2-5; D might be TRBD1 (7 bases). Germline assignment: CDR1 SGHRS and CDR2 YFSETQ. Deletions cut 7 bases from V and 4 bases from J, with 14 bases between. The CDR3 is 13 amino acids. DNA for the CDR3: TGCGCCAGCGGCGGGGCAGGGGGAGAGACCCAGTACTTC. Translating it yields CASGGAGGETQYF. Complete variable domain (other parts from reference TRBV5-1 and TRBJ2-5): KAGVTQTPRYLIKTRGQQVTLSCSPISGHRSVSWYQQTPGQGLQFLFEYFSETQRNKGNFPGRFSGRQFSNSRSEMNVSTLELGDSALYLCASGGAGGETQYFGPGTRLLVL.